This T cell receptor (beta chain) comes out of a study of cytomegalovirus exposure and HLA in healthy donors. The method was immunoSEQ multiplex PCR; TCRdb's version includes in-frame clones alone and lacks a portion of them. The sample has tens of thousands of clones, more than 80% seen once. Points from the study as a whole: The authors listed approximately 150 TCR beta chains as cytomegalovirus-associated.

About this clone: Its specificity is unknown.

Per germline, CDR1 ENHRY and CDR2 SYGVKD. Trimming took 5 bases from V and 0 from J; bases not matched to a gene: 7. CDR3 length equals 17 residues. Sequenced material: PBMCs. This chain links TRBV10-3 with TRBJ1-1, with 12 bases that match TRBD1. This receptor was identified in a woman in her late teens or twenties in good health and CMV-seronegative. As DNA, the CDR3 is TGTGCCATCAGTCCCGGGACAGGGGGCCTGGTGAACACTGAAGCTTTCTTT. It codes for CAISPGTGGLVNTEAFF.